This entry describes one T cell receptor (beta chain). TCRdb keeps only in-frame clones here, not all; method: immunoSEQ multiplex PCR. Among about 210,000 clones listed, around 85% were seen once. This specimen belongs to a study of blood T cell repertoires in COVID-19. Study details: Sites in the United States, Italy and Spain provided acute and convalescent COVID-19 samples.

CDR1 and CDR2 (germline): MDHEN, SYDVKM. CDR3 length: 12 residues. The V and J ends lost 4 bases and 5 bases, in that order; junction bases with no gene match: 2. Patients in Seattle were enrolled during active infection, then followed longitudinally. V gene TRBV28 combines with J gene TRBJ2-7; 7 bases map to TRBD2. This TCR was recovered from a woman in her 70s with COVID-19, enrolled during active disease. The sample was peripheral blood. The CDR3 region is CASSSAGDEQYF. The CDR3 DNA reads TGTGCCAGCAGTTCCGCGGGAGACGAGCAGTACTTC.